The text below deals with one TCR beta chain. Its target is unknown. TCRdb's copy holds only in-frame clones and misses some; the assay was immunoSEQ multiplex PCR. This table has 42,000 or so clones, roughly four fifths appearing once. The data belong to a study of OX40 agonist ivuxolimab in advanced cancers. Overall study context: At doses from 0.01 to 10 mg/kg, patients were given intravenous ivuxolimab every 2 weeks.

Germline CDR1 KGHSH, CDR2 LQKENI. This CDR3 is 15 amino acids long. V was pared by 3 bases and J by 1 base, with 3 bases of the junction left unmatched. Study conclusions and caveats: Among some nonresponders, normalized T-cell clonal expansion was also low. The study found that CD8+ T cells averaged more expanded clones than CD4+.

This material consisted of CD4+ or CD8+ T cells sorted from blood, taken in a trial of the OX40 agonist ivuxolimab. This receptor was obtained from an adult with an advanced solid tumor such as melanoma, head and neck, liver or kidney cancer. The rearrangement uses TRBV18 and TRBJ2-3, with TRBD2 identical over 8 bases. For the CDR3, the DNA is TGTGCCAGCTCACCGGGACTAGTGGGCACAGATACGCAGTATTTT. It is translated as CASSPGLVGTDTQYF. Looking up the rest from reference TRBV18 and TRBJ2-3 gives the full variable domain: NAGVMQNPRHLVRRRGQEARLRCSPMKGHSHVYWYRQLPEEGLKFMVYLQKENIIDESGMPKERFSAEFPKEGPSILRIQQVVRGDSAAYFCASSPGLVGTDTQYFGPGTRLTVL.